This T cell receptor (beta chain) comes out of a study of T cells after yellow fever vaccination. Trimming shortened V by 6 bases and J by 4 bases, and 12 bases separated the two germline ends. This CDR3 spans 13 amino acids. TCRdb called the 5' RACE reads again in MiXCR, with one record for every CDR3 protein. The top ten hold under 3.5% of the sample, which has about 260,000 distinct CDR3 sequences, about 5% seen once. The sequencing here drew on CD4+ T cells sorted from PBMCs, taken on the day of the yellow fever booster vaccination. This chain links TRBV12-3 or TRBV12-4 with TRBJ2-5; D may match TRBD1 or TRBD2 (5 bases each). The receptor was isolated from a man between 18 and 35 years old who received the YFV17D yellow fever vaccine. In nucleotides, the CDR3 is TGTGCCAGCAGACAACAGAGGGGAGAGACCCAGTACTTC. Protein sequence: CASRQQRGETQYF.